This record concerns one T cell receptor (beta chain) sequence. Which antigen it targets is not known. No quality values exist for individual bases; no much larger clone is one base distant. The CDR3, from cysteine to phenylalanine, totals 13 residues. This entry keeps only the CDR3 DNA: 39 bases, framed from base 1. V and J are truncated by 3 bases and 7 bases respectively, leaving an intervening sequence of 13 bases. CDR1 and CDR2 (LNHDA, SQIVND) derive from the germline V gene (reference sequence). The immunoSEQ Assay was the method used to sequence TCRbeta CDR3 regions. After extraction, genomic DNA underwent amplification by bias-controlled multiplex PCR, followed by high-throughput sequencing. The study's own analysis went as follows. Collapsing and filtering of sequences were performed to quantify the absolute abundance of each unique TCRbeta CDR3 region. Usable DNA was measured by amplifying reference genes present in all nucleated cells, and TCRbeta template counts were normalized to that usable DNA to estimate T cell fraction. Repertoire TCRs were annotated as SARS-CoV-2-specific when V gene, CDR3 amino acid sequence and J gene were exactly matched to a known reactive TCR set. MIRA supplied the reference SARS-CoV-2 TCR set, which was filtered for enrichment in COVID-19-positive ImmuneCODE repertoires so that public or cross-reactive TCRs were removed. Using the MIRA antigens, annotated TCRs were further analysed by specific ORF or by position within an ORF. Breadth was defined as the number of annotated unique rearrangements divided by the total number of unique productive rearrangements, and depth was defined as the summed frequency of the annotated unique rearrangements. TCR breadth was compared between groups using two-sided Wilcoxon rank-sum tests. TCRdb retrieved this table from immuneACCESS and kept in-frame rearrangements only. Not all clones are present; in checked studies, unresolved V genes account for under half, and no reason is known for the remainder. V, J and clone size were drawn from that table, and D and trimming were deduced from the DNA. This sample comprises fewer than 800,000 clones, more than 70% of them detected only once. About 1.5% of the sample comes from the top ten.

The entry originates in a study of Ad26.COV2.S vaccination and SARS-CoV-2 variants (dated by TCRdb to about 2021). Background on the whole study: Vaccine-arm donors came from COV1001, a multicentre, randomized, double-blind, placebo-controlled phase I-IIa trial of Ad26.COV2.S in healthy adults. Ad26.COV2.S was administered intramuscularly at a dose of 5x10^10 or 1x10^11 viral particles, either as one shot or as two shots given 56 days apart. Trial participants were randomized into five groups of five: low-dose or high-dose Ad26.COV2.S given once or twice, or placebo on both occasions. TCRbeta repertoire sequencing was used to assess the specificity and breadth of SARS-CoV-2-reactive T cell receptors after Ad26.COV2.S vaccination. A total of 32 samples were included in the TCR-sequenced set, comprising roughly 19 Ad26.COV2.S vaccine recipients, 5 placebo recipients and 8 SARS-CoV-2 convalescent individuals. Investigators remained blinded to trial group allocation during experiments and outcome assessment.

Sample treatment or condition, as interpreted from the label and publication: about 20 received Ad26.COV2.S at low or high dose, single or two shots; five or six received placebo; per-sample allocation not given. For vaccine and placebo recipients, the sequenced repertoires came from samples collected on day 63 after the first injection. Between 29 July and 7 August 2020, Cohort 1b enrolled approximately 26 adults aged 18-55 years at one site in Boston, USA. Ad26.COV2.S was a replication-incompetent adenovirus type 26 vector expressing a prefusion-stabilized SARS-CoV-2 spike protein from the original Wuhan strain. The paper as a whole reports these results and caveats: The study was not powered for comparison of responses between vaccine doses or regimens. After vaccination, substantial breadth of spike-specific CD8+ and CD4+ T cell responses was reported. It was noted by the authors that total T cell responses may have been underestimated by the TCR breadth and depth analyses. Spike-specific TCR breadth was higher in Ad26.COV2.S recipients than in placebo recipients (P = 0.0014). Comparable non-spike TCR breadth was observed between vaccine and placebo recipients, consistent with only spike being contained in the vaccine.

The receptor chain draws on TRBV19 and TRBJ2-7, with TRBD1 as a weak D call on 5 bases. This receptor was obtained from a person between 18 and 60 years old who received the Ad26.COV2.S COVID-19 vaccine or a placebo. The sample in question was peripheral blood, obtained in a trial of Ad26.COV2.S vaccine versus placebo. This receptor carries the CDR3 CASSIRVREEQYF. The nucleotides read TGTGCCAGTAGTATCAGGGTGCGAGAAGAGCAGTACTTC.